These 19 T cell receptor beta chains came from one sample sequenced in a study of tumor-infiltrating lymphocytes in primary liver carcinoma. From approximately 530 ng of total RNA, TCR beta-specific cDNA was reverse-transcribed using a constant-region primer. Three-round nested multiplex PCR performed with slightly modified ARM-PCR produced the TCR beta libraries. Primers for the first two PCR rounds were TRBV1-TRBV30 forward primers and a C-beta reverse primer (roughly 9 cycles per round). TCRdb re-called the multiplex PCR reads with MiXCR, one entry per CDR3 protein. The profile shows about 350,000 distinct CDR3 sequences, about 65% of them singletons. The researchers obtained blood RNA from unsorted whole blood and also extracted germline DNA. Specimen: peripheral blood. The receptors here all came from a man aged 40-49 years with primary liver carcinoma and hepatitis B virus infection.

This clonotype has only a few counts. The chain links TRBV28 to TRBJ2-7; D is uncertain. Trimming removed 7 bases at V and 0 bases at J, with 7 bases between. The germline V gene has CDR1 MDHEN and CDR2 SYDVKM. There are 12 residues in the CDR3. The CDR3 spells CASTRDSYEQYF. The CDR3 nucleotides are TGTGCCAGCACTAGGGACTCCTACGAGCAGTACTTC.

As for this clonotype: A much larger clone is a single base away; this may be a read error. V and J are TRBV6-5 and TRBJ2-7; D is uncertain. The CDR3 has 16 amino acids. CDR1 is MNHEY, CDR2 SVGAGI, per germline. V lost 0 bases, J lost 0 bases, and 12 bases lay in between. The CDR3 coding sequence is TGTGCCAGCAGTTACTCGTTCGTGCGGTCCTCCTACGAGCAGTACTTC. The encoded protein is CASSYSFVRSSYEQYF.

This clonotype was recorded at least ten times. V is TRBV29-1 and J is TRBJ1-5; D gene unclear. CDR1 is SQVTM and CDR2 is ANQGSEA in the germline V gene. The V and J ends lost 2 bases and 1 base respectively, with 6 bases between them. This CDR3 is 13 amino acids long. The CDR3 reads CSVELGSNQPQHF. CDR3 sequence (DNA): TGCAGCGTTGAACTCGGGAGCAATCAGCCCCAGCATTTT.

This clonotype was seen only a few times. The genes are TRBV5-1 and TRBJ2-1; the D gene is possibly TRBD1 (6 bases). CDR1 SGHRS and CDR2 YFSETQ come from the germline V gene. The CDR3 is 14 residues long. V was trimmed by 2 bases and J by 3 bases, leaving 9 bases between them. For the CDR3, the DNA is TGCGCCAGCAGCTTAGGACAGAGCTACAATGAGCAGTTCTTC. It is translated as CASSLGQSYNEQFF. Variable domain in full (rest from reference TRBV5-1 and TRBJ2-1): KAGVTQTPRYLIKTRGQQVTLSCSPISGHRSVSWYQQTPGQGLQFLFEYFSETQRNKGNFPGRFSGRQFSNSRSEMNVSTLELGDSALYLCASSLGQSYNEQFFGPGTRLTVL.

This clonotype was seen a handful of times. The chain combines TRBV4-2 with TRBJ2-7; TRBD2 matches at 8 bases. Trimming cost V 4 bases and J 1 base; bases outside gene matches: 6. The CDR3 has 15 residues. CDR1 and CDR2 from the germline V gene are LGHNA and YNFKEQ. This CDR3 is CASSLTGGSSYEQYF. CDR3 nucleotides: TGTGCCAGCAGCCTAACGGGGGGGTCGTCCTACGAGCAGTACTTC.

As regards this clonotype: At one end, the junction sequence differs from germline, possibly due to a read error. The DNA for the CDR3 is TGTGCCGGCAGCGGGACGCCTGACACTGAAGCTTTCTTT. It encodes CAGSGTPDTEAFF. The chain joins TRBV7-9 to TRBJ1-1, with a tentative D call TRBD1 (5 bases). This CDR3 is built from 13 residues. From germline, CDR1 is SEHNR and CDR2 FQNEAQ (reference sequence).

This rearrangement joins TRBV5-4 to TRBJ1-3, with unresolved D. Trimming took 5 bases from V and 6 from J, leaving 15 bases between them. The germline V gene encodes CDR1 SGHNT and CDR2 YYREEE (reference sequence). This CDR3 spans 14 amino acids. The CDR3 loop is CASSPETWENTIYF. The CDR3 DNA follows: TGTGCCAGCAGTCCGGAGACATGGGAAAACACCATATATTTT.

The chain is built from TRBV10-3 and TRBJ2-1; D ambiguous. Germline V CDR1 and CDR2: ENHRY, SYGVKD. The length of the CDR3 is 13 residues. Between the trimmed V and J ends, which lost 4 bases and 4 bases, there was a span of 8 bases. The chain's CDR3 is CAISVGLYNEQFF. The CDR3 region has the DNA TGTGCCATCAGTGTAGGGCTGTACAATGAGCAGTTCTTC.

This clonotype was detected ten times or more. The chain has TRBV6-6 and TRBJ1-1, with D possibly being TRBD1 (5 bases). Germline V CDR1 and CDR2: MNHNY, SVGAGI (reference sequence). V lost 8 bases and J lost 0, with 10 bases in between. The CDR3 length is 13 residues. The CDR3 loop reads CASGQGMNTEAFF. Written as DNA, the CDR3 is TGTGCCAGCGGGCAGGGAATGAACACTGAAGCTTTCTTT.

Of note for this clonotype: At one end, the junction sequence differs from germline, possibly due to a read error. The rearrangement joins TRBV11-2 to TRBJ2-5; D is ambiguous. The length of the CDR3 is 15 residues. Germline loops: CDR1 SGHAT, CDR2 FQNNGV. CDR3: CPSSLGPISGETQYF. DNA for the CDR3: TGTCCCAGCAGCCTTGGACCCATTAGTGGGGAGACCCAGTACTTC.

The gene calls are TRBV14 and TRBJ2-7; D call uncertain. The V end lost 1 base, the J end lost 7 bases, and 20 bases lay between the germline ends. This CDR3 is 16 amino acids long. The germline CDR1 and CDR2 sequences are SGHDN and FVKESK. CDR3 nucleotide sequence: TGTGCCAGCAGCCAAGTGAAAGGACCGACTGGAAGGGAGCAGTACTTC. It yields the protein CASSQVKGPTGREQYF.

This clonotype was seen a handful of times. The rearrangement links TRBV28 to TRBJ1-5, with D possibly matching TRBD1 (6 bases). Germline CDR1 MDHEN, CDR2 SYDVKM. The CDR3 spans 13 residues. Deletions cut 6 bases from V and 7 bases from J, with 13 bases between. CDR3 sequence: CASSQGRRQPQHF. CDR3 sequence (DNA): TGTGCCAGCAGCCAGGGGAGGCGGCAGCCCCAGCATTTT. The whole variable domain, filled in from reference TRBV28 and TRBJ1-5, reads DVKVTQSSRYLVKRTGEKVFLECVQDMDHENMFWYRQDPGLGLRLIYFSYDVKMKEKGDIPEGYSVSREKKERFSLILESASTNQTSMYLCASSQGRRQPQHFGDGTRLSIL.

This clonotype occurred many times. The V call is TRBV12-3 or TRBV12-4, the J call TRBJ2-3; D not resolved. The germline V and J ends were trimmed by 6 bases and 6 bases, with 10 bases remaining between them. The CDR3 extends over 12 amino acids. The CDR3 protein is CASSAVGDTQYF. CDR3 bases: TGTGCCAGCAGCGCTGTAGGGGATACGCAGTATTTT.

This chain uses TRBV11-2 with TRBJ2-5; the D call may be TRBD1 or TRBD2 (5 bases each). This CDR3 comprises 12 residues. Per the germline V gene, CDR1 is SGHAT and CDR2 is FQNNGV. Trimming removed 5 bases at V and 7 bases at J, with 11 bases between. CDR3 bases: TGTGCCAGCAGCCCTTCGAGGGGGACCCAGTACTTC. Its translation: CASSPSRGTQYF. The variable domain in full, with the rest retrieved from reference TRBV11-2 and TRBJ2-5, is EAGVAQSPRYKIIEKRQSVAFWCNPISGHATLYWYQQILGQGPKLLIQFQNNGVVDDSQLPKDRFSAERLKGVDSTLKIQPAKLEDSAVYLCASSPSRGTQYFGPGTRLLVL.

With regard to this clonotype: This clone may be a read error of a much larger clone one base away. The chain couples TRBV6-6 to TRBJ1-5; D ambiguous. The CDR3 is 14 amino acids. Germline lookup yields CDR1 MNHNY and CDR2 SVGAGI (reference sequence). Trimming took off 7 bases at V and 5 bases at J, with 15 bases between the two ends. The CDR3 region has the DNA TGTGCCAGCACTTCGCAGGTCCGGGATCAGCCCCAGCATTTT. It specifies CASTSQVRDQPQHF.

As regards this clonotype: Compared with germline, one end of the junction differs, possibly owing to a read error. This chain links TRBV14 with TRBJ2-1, with D perhaps TRBD1 (5 bases). The CDR3 extends over 16 amino acids. CDR1 SGHDN and CDR2 FVKESK come from the germline V gene. CDR3 sequence reads: CASSQDRWGSYNKQFF. The CDR3, as DNA: TGTGCCAGCAGCCAAGATCGCTGGGGCTCCTACAATAAGCAGTTCTTC.

The chain carries TRBV6-5 and TRBJ1-1; D is unresolved. V dropped 11 bases and J dropped 4 bases, with 8 bases sitting between them. The V gene's germline CDR1 is MNHEY and CDR2 SVGAGI. This CDR3 is built from 10 residues. In nucleotides, the CDR3 is TGTGCCGGCGGACGCACTGAAGCTTTCTTT. Its protein product is CAGGRTEAFF.

Concerning this clonotype itself: Just one base apart from a much larger clone, this may be a read error. This chain links TRBV4-2 with TRBJ1-2; D is unclear. The CDR3 sequence is 14 residues long. CDR1 LGHNA and CDR2 YNFKEQ come from the germline V gene. CDR3 in DNA: TGTGCCAGCAGCCAAGAGGCAGCTAAGTATGGCTACACCTTC. It is translated as CASSQEAAKYGYTF.

This clonotype was recorded many times. The rearrangement uses TRBV4-2 and TRBJ1-2; possible D gene TRBD1, 6 bases. V shed 5 bases and J shed 1 base, with 11 bases lying between them. CDR1 is LGHNA, CDR2 YNFKEQ, per germline. This CDR3 is 14 amino acids long. The CDR3 reads CASSSGGVNYGYTF. The CDR3 DNA follows: TGTGCCAGCAGCTCGGGGGGCGTTAACTATGGCTACACCTTC.